The source of this T cell receptor (beta chain) is a study of cytomegalovirus exposure and HLA in healthy donors. Regarding the study as a whole: Reports described diagnosis of cytomegalovirus status by the classifier as highly specific and sensitive. Later analysis suggested links between common viral pathogens and several top significant clusters.

With 60 Vbeta and 13 Jbeta primers, the PCR was carried out. Using immunoSEQ multiplex PCR, the repertoire was profiled, and TCRdb retains in-frame clones only, with some absent. This table lists 200,000 or so clones. Concerning this clone itself: Its antigen is unidentified.

The clonotype was recovered from a boy aged 5-17 years in good health and CMV-seronegative. Sequenced sample: PBMCs.

The CDR3 is CASSFPGQGGHYGYTF. The CDR3 region has the DNA TGTGCCAGCAGTTTCCCGGGACAGGGGGGGCACTATGGCTACACCTTC. The gene calls are TRBV28 and TRBJ1-2, with 11 bases fitting TRBD1. There are 16 residues in the CDR3. Germline lookup yields CDR1 MDHEN and CDR2 SYDVKM. The J segment lost 3 bases and the V segment lost 3 bases, leaving 6 bases of the junction unmatched.